The sequence of this T cell receptor beta chain was determined in a study of brain T cells in children with intractable seizures. Some clones are missing from TCRdb's copy, which holds only in-frame ones; the method was immunoSEQ multiplex PCR. Of about 340,000 clones in the sample, 93% were seen once. Time point noted: blood from clinic visit 5 months post-surgery; TSC patient then seizure free. The CDR3 runs to 16 residues. Germline values: CDR1 SGHNT, CDR2 YYREEE (reference sequence). V was clipped by 4 bases and J by 1 base, with 14 bases between them. The specimen was peripheral blood, collected approximately 5 months after surgery. The J gene is TRBJ2-2, the V gene TRBV5-4; D not resolved. The TCR comes from a boy less than two years old with tuberous sclerosis and intractable seizures. In nucleotides, the CDR3 is TGTGCCAGCAGCCCCTACCTCACGAGGAACACCGGGGAGCTGTTTTTT. Amino acid sequence: CASSPYLTRNTGELFF.